One sample yielded the 24 T cell receptor beta chains listed below, sequenced in a study of T-cell reconstitution after alpha-beta-depleted transplantation in children. Preparation of the TCRbeta library was carried out with unique molecular identifiers. One entry per CDR3 protein, called by TCRdb with MiXCR from the PCR reads. The sample contains fewer than 400,000 distinct CDR3 sequences, 20% to 30% of which appear only once. The material sequenced was PBMCs, mostly from graft donor cells, taken 180 days after TCRalphabeta/CD19-depleted stem cell transplant. The source is a male patient younger than 18 who had a stem cell transplant for acute lymphoblastic leukemia, so the T cells may come from the graft donor.

The CDR3 here is CASGPYPIGSYEQYF. For the CDR3, the DNA is TGTGCCAGCGGTCCCTACCCCATAGGCTCCTACGAGCAGTACTTC. The chain combines TRBV27 with TRBJ2-7, with D hard to call. Between the trimmed V and J ends, which lost 8 bases and 0 bases, there was a span of 17 bases. Per germline, CDR1 MNHEY and CDR2 SMNVEV (reference sequence). The CDR3 is made up of 15 amino acids.

This clonotype was found a few times. The chain employs TRBV20-1 and TRBJ1-2; D is unresolved. Trimming shortened V by 0 bases and J by 4 bases, and 12 bases separated the two germline ends. The CDR3 length is 14 residues. CDR1 and CDR2 (germline): DFQATT, SNEGSKA (reference sequence). CDR3 DNA: TGCAGTGCTAGAGAAGGGCAGCTGGTCTATGGCTACACCTTC. Residues: CSAREGQLVYGYTF.

The J gene is TRBJ1-1, the V gene TRBV7-2; D gene ambiguous. CDR1 SGHTA and CDR2 FQGNSA come from the germline V gene. The germline V and J ends were trimmed by 5 bases and 0 bases, with 7 bases remaining between them. The CDR3 is 13 residues long. As DNA, the CDR3 is TGTGCCAGCAGCCCGCAAATGAACACTGAAGCTTTCTTT. It yields the protein CASSPQMNTEAFF.

At least ten counts were recorded for this clonotype. V usage is TRBV5-1 and J usage is TRBJ2-1; TRBD1 or TRBD2 may be the D gene (5 bases each). The V end lost 0 bases, the J end lost 1 base, and 8 bases lay between the germline ends. The CDR3 totals 15 residues. Germline assignment: CDR1 SGHRS and CDR2 YFSETQ. CDR3 region: CASSLVRGSYNEQFF. The CDR3 nucleotides read TGCGCCAGCAGCTTGGTGAGGGGTTCCTACAATGAGCAGTTCTTC.

This clonotype appeared a few times. V gene TRBV27 combines with J gene TRBJ2-7; the match to TRBD2 covers 9 bases. The germline V gene has CDR1 MNHEY and CDR2 SMNVEV (reference sequence). The CDR3 spans 15 residues. V was clipped by 1 base and J by 4 bases; unmatched bases: 5. The DNA of the CDR3 is TGTGCCAGCAGTTTATGGGTAGCGGGGGTATACGAGCAGTACTTC. Translating gives CASSLWVAGVYEQYF.

This clonotype has more than one count but fewer than ten. Here the CDR3 reads CASSLDGTANEKLFF. CDR3 sequence (DNA): TGTGCCAGCAGCTTAGACGGGACGGCTAATGAAAAACTGTTTTTT. V is TRBV7-9 and J is TRBJ1-4; possible D gene TRBD1, 5 bases. Germline lookup yields CDR1 SEHNR and CDR2 FQNEAQ (reference sequence). Trimming took 1 base from V and 3 from J, leaving 9 bases between them. This CDR3 contains 15 residues.

This clonotype appeared a few times. This rearrangement joins TRBV7-3 to TRBJ2-5; 9 bases agree with TRBD1. The CDR3 is 14 residues long. The germline gives CDR1 SGHTA, CDR2 FQGTGA. With V trimmed by 5 bases and J by 5 bases, 6 bases remained unmatched. The CDR3 loop is CASSLEQGAETQYF. The CDR3, as DNA: TGTGCCAGCAGCCTCGAACAGGGGGCCGAGACCCAGTACTTC.

This chain connects TRBV7-9 to TRBJ2-3; TRBD2 might be the D (6 bases). The CDR3 is 16 amino acids. Germline CDR1 is SEHNR and CDR2 is FQNEAQ (reference sequence). The V end lost 4 bases, the J end lost 2 bases, and 16 bases lay between the germline ends. The CDR3 region has the DNA TGTGCCAGCAGCTATGGCGTGACGGGAGTCACAGATACGCAGTATTTT. Its translation: CASSYGVTGVTDTQYF.

The J gene is TRBJ1-2, the V gene TRBV6-1, with D unclear. This CDR3 comprises 15 residues. The germline CDR1 and CDR2 sequences are MNHNS and SASEGT. The V and J ends lost 6 bases and 5 bases respectively, with 19 bases between them. The CDR3 DNA reads TGTGCCAGCAGCAGTTCCGGCGGCCATTCTTATGGCTACACCTTC. Its translation: CASSSSGGHSYGYTF.

This clonotype was detected only a few times. The V gene is TRBV18, the J gene TRBJ2-3, with a possible D match to TRBD2 (5 bases). Germline V gives CDR1 KGHSH, CDR2 LQKENI. V lost 3 bases to trimming and J lost 3 bases, with 16 bases between them. The CDR3 is made up of 16 amino acids. The CDR3 nucleotides read TGTGCCAGCTCACCGGAGGCACCCGAGTGGACAGATACGCAGTATTTT. Its translation is CASSPEAPEWTDTQYF. Full variable domain (outside the CDR3, taken from reference TRBV18 and TRBJ2-3): NAGVMQNPRHLVRRRGQEARLRCSPMKGHSHVYWYRQLPEEGLKFMVYLQKENIIDESGMPKERFSAEFPKEGPSILRIQQVVRGDSAAYFCASSPEAPEWTDTQYFGPGTRLTVL.

This clonotype has more than one count but fewer than ten. This chain uses TRBV5-1 with TRBJ2-3, with TRBD1 matching over 7 bases. V trimming: 4 bases; J trimming: 9 bases; junction bases outside the gene matches: 5. The CDR3 runs to 12 residues. The germline V gene encodes CDR1 SGHRS and CDR2 YFSETQ. The CDR3 region has the DNA TGCGCCAGCAGCCGGGACAGCAGGACGCAGTATTTT. The encoded protein is CASSRDSRTQYF. Complete variable domain (other parts from reference TRBV5-1 and TRBJ2-3): KAGVTQTPRYLIKTRGQQVTLSCSPISGHRSVSWYQQTPGQGLQFLFEYFSETQRNKGNFPGRFSGRQFSNSRSEMNVSTLELGDSALYLCASSRDSRTQYFGPGTRLTVL.

This clonotype was counted only a few times. The V call is TRBV24-1, the J call TRBJ2-1; 8 bases map to TRBD2. Germline loops: CDR1 KGHDR, CDR2 SFDVKD. The V segment lost 3 bases and the J segment 6 bases; nucleotides outside the gene matches: 6. The CDR3 has 15 residues. CDR3 nucleotides: TGTGCCACCAGTGATCTGGGGACTAGTCGCAATGAGCAGTTCTTC. This sequence encodes CATSDLGTSRNEQFF.

This clonotype came up a few times. This chain uses TRBV5-1 with TRBJ2-4; TRBD1 is a possible D gene (5 bases). The CDR3 covers 21 residues. Germline V gives CDR1 SGHRS, CDR2 YFSETQ. Trimming shortened V by 2 bases and J by 0 bases, and 27 bases separated the two germline ends. The CDR3 DNA reads as TGCGCCAGCAGCTTCAGGGAAGTGTCTCTTGAACTGAAACTAGCCAAAAACATTCAGTACTTC. It yields the protein CASSFREVSLELKLAKNIQYF. Full variable domain (outside the CDR3, taken from reference TRBV5-1 and TRBJ2-4): KAGVTQTPRYLIKTRGQQVTLSCSPISGHRSVSWYQQTPGQGLQFLFEYFSETQRNKGNFPGRFSGRQFSNSRSEMNVSTLELGDSALYLCASSFREVSLELKLAKNIQYFGAGTRLSVL.

The J gene is TRBJ2-3, the V gene TRBV7-8; the D is unclear. The CDR3 has 12 residues. Trimming left V 6 bases short and J 4 bases short, with 8 bases between. Per the germline V gene, CDR1 is SGHVS and CDR2 is FQNEAQ. CDR3 nucleotide sequence: TGTGCCAGCAGGGGCGGACCAGATACGCAGTATTTT. It encodes CASRGGPDTQYF.

The J gene is TRBJ1-6, the V gene TRBV5-1, with 9 bases matching TRBD1. The CDR3 has 15 amino acids. Trimming at V came to 0 bases and at J to 7 bases, leaving 2 bases not matched to a gene. Germline V gene data show CDR1 as SGHRS and CDR2 as YFSETQ. CDR3 in amino acids: CASSLATGGNSPLHF. In DNA form, the CDR3 reads TGCGCCAGCAGCTTGGCGACAGGGGGAAATTCACCCCTCCACTTT.

J is TRBJ2-3 and V is TRBV5-1; 15 bases match TRBD2. Unmatched junction bases numbered 17, after V lost 4 bases and J lost 2 bases. This CDR3 comprises 21 residues. Germline-derived CDR1 and CDR2 are SGHRS and YFSETQ. The DNA of the CDR3 is TGCGCCAGCAGCCTAGATCGGACTAGCGGGAGGGCCCTTTACTTCACAGATACGCAGTATTTT. It encodes CASSLDRTSGRALYFTDTQYF.

The J gene is TRBJ2-5, the V gene TRBV5-5; tentative D call: TRBD2 (5 bases). Looked up from germline, CDR1 is SGHKS and CDR2 is YYEKEE (reference sequence). V shed 2 bases and J shed 1 base, with 15 bases lying between them. The CDR3 spans 16 residues. The CDR3 is CASSFSLGSSQETQYF. DNA for the CDR3: TGTGCCAGCAGCTTTAGTCTAGGGAGTTCCCAAGAGACCCAGTACTTC.

This clonotype was seen a few times. The chain recombines TRBV29-1 with TRBJ1-2, with 7 bases aligning to TRBD1. V lost 7 bases to trimming and J lost 13 bases; unmatched junction nucleotides: 15. CDR3 size: 12 residues. The V gene's germline CDR1 is SQVTM and CDR2 ANQGSEA. For the CDR3, the DNA is TGCAGCGCCTCAGGAAAGGAAGACAGGGTCACCTTC. Amino acid sequence: CSASGKEDRVTF.

There are many counts of this clonotype. This sequence joins TRBV29-1 and TRBJ2-4; D remains ambiguous. V dropped 4 bases and J dropped 3 bases, with 7 bases sitting between them. The CDR3 contains 12 residues. Germline V gene lookup returns CDR1 SQVTM and CDR2 ANQGSEA. The chain's CDR3 is CSVGRGKNIQYF. The CDR3 DNA is TGCAGCGTTGGACGTGGCAAAAACATTCAGTACTTC.

The rearrangement joins TRBV29-1 to TRBJ2-5; 9 bases match TRBD2. The germline V gene encodes CDR1 SQVTM and CDR2 ANQGSEA. V gave up 4 bases and J gave up 5 bases; unmatched junction bases: 14. This CDR3 region has 16 residues. In nucleotides, the CDR3 is TGCAGCGTTGGAGGGACTAGCACAGGATCAGGGGAGACCCAGTACTTC. Protein sequence: CSVGGTSTGSGETQYF.

This chain joins TRBV18 and TRBJ1-2; possible D gene TRBD1, 5 bases. Trimming took off 4 bases at V and 0 bases at J, with 15 bases between the two ends. The CDR3 consists of 16 residues. CDR1 and CDR2 from the germline V gene are KGHSH and LQKENI. The CDR3 reads CASSLGTSRSNYGYTF. DNA of the CDR3: TGTGCCAGCTCACTTGGGACTAGCCGATCTAACTATGGCTACACCTTC.

In its sample, this clonotype was seen many times. This CDR3 is CASSSRTGTFLSYEQYF. CDR3 coding DNA: TGCGCCAGCAGCTCCCGGACAGGGACGTTCCTCTCCTACGAGCAGTACTTC. This chain links TRBV5-1 with TRBJ2-7, with TRBD1 matching over 8 bases. The V segment lost 3 bases and the J segment 0 bases; nucleotides outside the gene matches: 11. Looked up from germline, CDR1 is SGHRS and CDR2 is YFSETQ. This CDR3 is built from 17 residues.

The rearrangement joins TRBV11-2 to TRBJ2-1, with D possibly being TRBD2 (5 bases). CDR1 is SGHAT, CDR2 FQNNGV, per germline. CDR3 length: 15 residues. V lost 5 bases and J 8 bases, leaving 19 bases between the germline ends. In DNA, the CDR3 is TGTGCCAGCAGCCCCTTCCGAAGCCGGGGTCATGAGCAGTTCTTC. Protein sequence: CASSPFRSRGHEQFF.

The chain combines TRBV5-1 with TRBJ2-7; perhaps TRBD1 as D (5 bases). Trimming removed 2 bases at V and 4 bases at J, with 19 bases between. Germline CDR1 reads SGHRS; CDR2 reads YFSETQ. The length of the CDR3 is 16 residues. The CDR3 coding sequence is TGCGCCAGCAGCTTTGCAGGGTCCCCAAGGCCTTACGAGCAGTACTTC. This encodes CASSFAGSPRPYEQYF.